This is a list of T cell receptor beta chains from one sample in a study of shared clonotypes between healthy human individuals. Assay used: immunoSEQ multiplex PCR; TCRdb lists only in-frame clones, some missing. Of around 690,000 clones in the sample, 90% were seen once. The sample consisted of memory CD8+ T cells from PBMCs. Every receptor here comes from a man between 18 and 29 years old in good health. Some clones in this sample may be carry-over from other donors' samples. CDR3s leave out the opening cysteine and the closing phenylalanine or tryptophan. Fields, in order: J gene, V gene, CDR3 protein.

>TRBJ1-1|TRBV5-5
ASSLSGAPNTEAF
>TRBJ2-7|TRBV7-2
ASSSMVGGSEQY
>TRBJ1-2|TRBV27
ASSLFANYGYT
>TRBJ2-7|TRBV27
ASSLRGTGTGEQY
>TRBJ2-1|TRBV30
AWNRDRANEQF
>-|TRBV29-1
SAGGGGPYEQY
>TRBJ2-5|TRBV7-9
ASSFFTGPETQY
>TRBJ2-1|TRBV9
ASSGRDRVNEQF
>TRBJ2-4|TRBV11-2
ASSLGGGIGIQY
>TRBJ2-1|TRBV11-2
ASSPPVDEQF
>TRBJ2-3|TRBV27
ASSWRGVFGTDTQY
>TRBJ2-4|TRBV28
ASSQYRGLPDIQY
>TRBJ1-1|TRBV7-9
ATRSGAPGTEAF
>TRBJ1-1|TRBV13
ASSRNHRTGGTEAF
>TRBJ2-1|TRBV5-1
ASLGDSTNEQF
>TRBJ2-7|TRBV7-9
ASSSGTGFDEQY
>TRBJ2-7|TRBV27
ASSGNAAYEQY
>TRBJ1-4|TRBV28
ASSLALVNEKLF
>TRBJ2-7|TRBV7-2
ASTDRRRHEQY
>TRBJ2-7|TRBV27
ASRSGTAFYEQY
>TRBJ1-1|TRBV28
ASRTASWNTEAF
>TRBJ2-3|TRBV28
ASSGQSGLVTDTQY
>TRBJ1-2|TRBV7-9
ASSSGQSPNYGYT
>TRBJ1-2|TRBV10-2
ASRGPNTYGYT
>TRBJ1-2|TRBV13
ASSLGTGFRKGGYT
>TRBJ1-2|TRBV28
ASSFRQRNYGYT
>TRBJ1-6|TRBV15
ATSRDSGRVSPLH
>TRBJ2-1|TRBV1
TSSLRMNLGVHEQF
>TRBJ1-1|TRBV9
ASSTYGQMNTEAF
>TRBJ2-7|TRBV6-1
ASRTTGTSHEQY
>TRBJ2-1|TRBV28
ASSSPGQGIYNEQF
>TRBJ2-5|TRBV18
ASSSGSEKTQY
>TRBJ1-4|TRBV5-1
ASSDRQGPNEKLF